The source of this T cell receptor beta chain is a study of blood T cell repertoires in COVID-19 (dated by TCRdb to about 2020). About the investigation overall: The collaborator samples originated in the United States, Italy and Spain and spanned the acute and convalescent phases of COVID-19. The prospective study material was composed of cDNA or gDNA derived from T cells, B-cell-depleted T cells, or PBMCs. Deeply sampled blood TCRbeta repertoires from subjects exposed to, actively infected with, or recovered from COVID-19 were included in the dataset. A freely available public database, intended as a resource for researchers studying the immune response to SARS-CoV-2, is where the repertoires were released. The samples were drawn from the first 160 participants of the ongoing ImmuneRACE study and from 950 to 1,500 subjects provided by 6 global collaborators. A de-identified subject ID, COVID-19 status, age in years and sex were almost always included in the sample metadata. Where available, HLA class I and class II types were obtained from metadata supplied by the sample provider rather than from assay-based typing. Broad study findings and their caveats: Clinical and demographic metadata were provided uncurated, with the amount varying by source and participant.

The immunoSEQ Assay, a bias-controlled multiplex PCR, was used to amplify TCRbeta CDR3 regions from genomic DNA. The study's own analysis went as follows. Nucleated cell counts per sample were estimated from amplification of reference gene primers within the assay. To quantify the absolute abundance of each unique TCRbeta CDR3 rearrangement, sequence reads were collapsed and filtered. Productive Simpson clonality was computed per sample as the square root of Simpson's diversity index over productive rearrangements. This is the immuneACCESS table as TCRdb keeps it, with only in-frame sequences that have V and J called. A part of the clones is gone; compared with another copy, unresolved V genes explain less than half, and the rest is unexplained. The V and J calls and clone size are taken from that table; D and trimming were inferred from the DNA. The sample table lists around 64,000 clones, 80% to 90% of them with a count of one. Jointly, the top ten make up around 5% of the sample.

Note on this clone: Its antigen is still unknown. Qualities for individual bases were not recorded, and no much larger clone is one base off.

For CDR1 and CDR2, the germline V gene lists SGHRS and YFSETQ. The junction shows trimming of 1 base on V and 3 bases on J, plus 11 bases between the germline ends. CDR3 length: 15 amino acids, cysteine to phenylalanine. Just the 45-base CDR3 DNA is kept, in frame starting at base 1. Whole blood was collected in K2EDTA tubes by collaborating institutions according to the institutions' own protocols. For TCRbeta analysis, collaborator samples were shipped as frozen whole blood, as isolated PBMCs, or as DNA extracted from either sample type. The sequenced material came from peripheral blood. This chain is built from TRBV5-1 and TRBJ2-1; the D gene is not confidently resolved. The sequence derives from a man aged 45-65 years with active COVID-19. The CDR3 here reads CASSLQLSIYNEQFF. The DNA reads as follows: TGCGCCAGCAGCTTGCAACTATCTATCTACAATGAGCAGTTCTTC.